This T cell receptor (beta chain) was sequenced in a study of beta chain features in type 1 diabetes. Regarding the study as a whole: Type 1 diabetes patients had TCRB CDR3s that were shorter (moderately but significantly so) in all four CD4+ subsets.

Naive, central memory, regulatory and stem cell-like memory cells within the CD4+ compartment were sorted using CD45RO/CCR7/CD25/CD127/CD95/CD27. Sorting produced populations that all topped 95% purity. Many counts were recorded for this clone. The antigen is unknown. As every portion of the isolated RNA was reverse transcribed, the sequencing read expressed TCRB transcripts. Libraries were prepared by immunoSEQ multiplex PCR; TCRdb keeps only in-frame clonotypes and omits some of them. The table lists some 360,000 clones, 8.5% to 10% of them singletons. The CDR3 covers 13 residues. The germline V gene has CDR1 ENHRY and CDR2 SYGVKD. The V end lost 10 bases, the J end lost 5 bases, and 17 bases lay between the germline ends.

The genes are TRBV10-3 and TRBJ2-5; D may be TRBD2 (5 bases). The material sequenced was central memory CD4+ T cells from blood. The receptor's source is a man aged 25-40 years with type 1 diabetes. The CDR3 loop reads CASGRDTSETQYF. CDR3 DNA: TGTGCCAGTGGCCGGGATACGAGTGAGACCCAGTACTTC.